A single sample gave rise to the 3 T cell receptor beta chains below, sequenced in a study of cytomegalovirus exposure and HLA in healthy donors. The method was immunoSEQ multiplex PCR; TCRdb's version includes in-frame clones alone and lacks a portion of them. In the table there are some 330,000 clones, roughly 89% of which are singletons. Sequenced material: PBMCs. Receptors originate from a woman aged 18-29 years in good health and CMV-seronegative.

This rearrangement joins TRBV2 to TRBJ1-4, with 8 positions matching TRBD1. The CDR3 spans 17 residues. The V segment lost 0 bases and the J segment 6 bases; nucleotides outside the gene matches: 9. CDR1 is SNHLY, CDR2 FYNNEI, per germline. The CDR3 DNA reads as TGTGCCAGCAGTGAAGCGGCCAGGGGGCGCCCTGATGAAAAACTGTTTTTT. This sequence encodes CASSEAARGRPDEKLFF.

V is TRBV7-8 and J is TRBJ2-1; a possible D gene is TRBD2 (5 bases). V lost 0 bases to trimming and J lost 9 bases, with 18 bases between them. The CDR3 contains 16 residues. The V gene's germline CDR1 is SGHVS and CDR2 FQNEAQ. CDR3 DNA sequence: TGTGCCAGCAGCTTAGCTACCGGGGTAGTTAACAGTGAGCAGTTCTTC. The encoded protein is CASSLATGVVNSEQFF.

This clone was seen a single time. The V gene is TRBV6-5, the J gene TRBJ1-5; 7 nucleotides agree with TRBD1. Losses at the gene ends were 6 bases for V and 0 bases for J; bases not matched to a gene: 5. Germline CDR1 is MNHEY and CDR2 is SVGAGI. CDR3 length: 15 residues. CDR3 loop: CASRVGQVSNQPQHF. The CDR3 region has the DNA TGTGCCAGCAGGGTCGGACAGGTTAGCAATCAGCCCCAGCATTTT.